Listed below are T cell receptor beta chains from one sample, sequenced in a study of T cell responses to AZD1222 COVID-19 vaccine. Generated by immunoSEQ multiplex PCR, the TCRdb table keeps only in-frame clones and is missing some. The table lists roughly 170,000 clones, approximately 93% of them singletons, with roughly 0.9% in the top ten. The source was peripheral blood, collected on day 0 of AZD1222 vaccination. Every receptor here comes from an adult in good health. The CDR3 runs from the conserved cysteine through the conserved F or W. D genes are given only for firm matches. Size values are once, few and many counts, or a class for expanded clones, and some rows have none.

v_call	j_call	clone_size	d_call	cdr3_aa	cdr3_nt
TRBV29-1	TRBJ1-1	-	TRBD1	CSVGDRGIIEAFF	TGCAGCGTTGGGGACAGGGGGATCATTGAAGCTTTCTTT
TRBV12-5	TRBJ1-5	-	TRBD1	CASGGQSNQPQHF	TGTGCTAGTGGGGGACAGAGCAATCAGCCCCAGCATTTT
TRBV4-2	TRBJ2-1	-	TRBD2	CASSQVTTSGGAYNEQFF	TGTGCCAGCAGCCAAGTTACGACTAGCGGGGGGGCATACAATGAGCAGTTCTTC
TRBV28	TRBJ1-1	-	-	CASSGNGANAFF	TGTGCCAGCAGTGGTAATGGGGCGAATGCTTTCTTT
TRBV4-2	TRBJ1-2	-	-	CASSQEDGESYGYTF	TGTGCCAGCAGCCAAGAGGACGGGGAGAGCTATGGCTACACCTTC
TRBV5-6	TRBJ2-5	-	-	CASSFQGGGETQYF	TGTGCCAGCAGCTTTCAAGGAGGGGGAGAGACCCAGTACTTC
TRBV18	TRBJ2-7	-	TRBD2	CASSRGGTGEQYF	TGTGCCAGCTCACGCGGGGGTACCGGTGAGCAGTACTTC
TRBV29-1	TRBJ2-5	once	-	CSVEDRGTKETQYF	TGCAGCGTTGAAGACCGGGGAACTAAAGAGACCCAGTACTTC
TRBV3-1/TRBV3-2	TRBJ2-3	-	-	CASSQVEQGFGVWEDTQYF	TGTGCCAGCAGCCAAGTTGAACAGGGTTTTGGTGTATGGGAAGATACGCAGTATTTT
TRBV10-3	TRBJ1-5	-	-	CAISVRGGNQPQHF	TGTGCCATCAGTGTTCGGGGTGGCAATCAGCCCCAGCATTTT
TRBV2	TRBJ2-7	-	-	CASARDLEYEQYF	TGTGCCAGCGCCCGGGACTTAGAATACGAGCAGTACTTC
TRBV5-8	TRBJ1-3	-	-	CASSFPTSGGTIYF	TGTGCCAGCAGCTTCCCAACCTCGGGTGGGACCATATATTTT
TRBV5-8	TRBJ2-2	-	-	CASSSRRAVNTGELFF	TGTGCCAGCAGCTCTCGGCGGGCGGTTAACACCGGGGAGCTGTTTTTT
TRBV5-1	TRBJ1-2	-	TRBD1	CASASGEGALYGYTF	TGCGCCAGCGCCTCCGGGGAGGGGGCCCTCTATGGCTACACCTTC
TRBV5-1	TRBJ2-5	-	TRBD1	CASSKGQAVEETQYF	TGCGCCAGCAGCAAGGGACAGGCCGTTGAGGAGACCCAGTACTTC
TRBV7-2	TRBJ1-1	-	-	CAARAWGGVNTEAFF	TGTGCCGCCAGGGCCTGGGGCGGGGTGAACACTGAAGCTTTCTTT
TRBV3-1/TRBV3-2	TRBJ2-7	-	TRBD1	CASRPAGGSYEQYF	TGTGCCAGCAGACCCGCAGGGGGCTCCTACGAGCAGTACTTC
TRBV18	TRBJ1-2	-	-	CASSLVGRPPILNGYTF	TGTGCCAGCTCACTCGTCGGTAGGCCACCGATCCTTAATGGCTACACCTTC
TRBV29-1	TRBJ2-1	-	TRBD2	CSVESSGDEQFF	TGCAGCGTTGAGTCTAGCGGGGATGAGCAGTTCTTC
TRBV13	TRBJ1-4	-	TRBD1	CASSIKTGGNEKLFF	TGTGCCAGCAGCATAAAGACAGGGGGTAATGAAAAACTGTTTTTT
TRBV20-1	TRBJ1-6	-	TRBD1	CSASPGQGRSPLHF	TGCAGTGCTAGTCCGGGACAGGGGCGGTCACCCCTCCACTTT
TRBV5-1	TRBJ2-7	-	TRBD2	CASSLTSGRLLEQYF	TGCGCCAGCAGCCTGACTAGCGGACGCCTTCTCGAGCAGTACTTC
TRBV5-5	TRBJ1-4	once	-	CASSLTAGDEKLFF	TGTGCCAGCAGCTTGACGGCAGGGGATGAAAAACTGTTTTTT
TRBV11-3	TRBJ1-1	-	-	CATRTGLTMNTEAFF	TGTGCCACTCGGACGGGACTGACGATGAACACTGAAGCTTTCTTT
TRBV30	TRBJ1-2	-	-	CAWDGGWGSKYYTF	TGTGCCTGGGACGGAGGGTGGGGCTCGAAATACTACACCTTC
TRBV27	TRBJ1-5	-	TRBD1	CASSGQGLQPQHF	TGTGCCAGCAGCGGACAGGGTCTTCAGCCCCAGCATTTT
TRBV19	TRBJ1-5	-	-	CATKIGDYSNQPQHF	TGTGCAACCAAAATAGGTGACTATAGCAATCAGCCCCAGCATTTT
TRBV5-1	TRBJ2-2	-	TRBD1	CASSLLQGSTGELFF	TGCGCCAGCAGCCTATTACAGGGGAGCACCGGGGAGCTGTTTTTT
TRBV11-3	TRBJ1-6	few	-	CASSRVEGKYNSPLHF	TGTGCCAGCAGCCGCGTGGAGGGGAAGTATAATTCACCCCTCCACTTT
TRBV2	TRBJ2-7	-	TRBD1	CASSDRGLLYEQYF	TGTGCCAGCAGTGACAGGGGGCTGCTTTACGAGCAGTACTTC
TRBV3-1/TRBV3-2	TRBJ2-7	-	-	CASSQETEPREQYF	TGTGCCAGCAGCCAAGAGACGGAGCCCCGGGAGCAGTACTTC
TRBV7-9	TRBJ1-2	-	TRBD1	CASSQGTGHYGYTF	TGTGCCAGCAGCCAGGGGACAGGTCATTATGGCTACACCTTC
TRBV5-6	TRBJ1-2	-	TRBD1	CASSLGTGGTLYGYTF	TGTGCCAGCAGCTTAGGGACAGGGGGAACCCTCTATGGCTACACCTTC